This T cell receptor (beta chain) was sequenced for a study of cytomegalovirus exposure and HLA in healthy donors (TCRdb year 2017). With respect to the entire study: The roughly 670 repertoires of the first cohort and the 120 validation repertoires were produced on the same platform, according to a later analysis. The aim of the study was to test whether cataloging public T cell receptors could identify signatures of past pathogen exposure. In addition to the first cohort of about 650 subjects, a separate validation cohort of approximately 110 different subjects was used. To predict cytomegalovirus infection status, the study brought together high-throughput TCR immunosequencing, statistical association of individual TCRs with disease status, and machine learning.

The investigation overall reported the following: Three of the identified cytomegalovirus-associated TCR beta chains were confirmed in vitro to be specific for cytomegalovirus antigens. The authors suggested that the approach could potentially be generalized to other disease states and immunological phenotypes. A later analysis lacked HLA typing for the validation cohort, so it scored co-occurrence in that cohort across all 120 or so repertoires. While some public TCRs were present in many individuals, most TCR sequences turned up only very rarely across donors. In a later analysis, TCRs clustered in the first cohort were found to also tend to co-occur in the approximately 110 validation repertoires, with 85% to 95% of cluster scores above 0. In the study, approximately 160 TCR beta chains were listed as associated with cytomegalovirus. In both the original and validation cohorts, the classifier was reported to diagnose cytomegalovirus status with high specificity and sensitivity.

Library preparation used the immunoSEQ multiplex PCR assay. The authors' pipeline ran thus. To diagnose cytomegalovirus status from the catalog of TCR beta chain sequences, a statistical classification framework was built. TCRdb stores this immuneACCESS table with in-frame sequences only. Part of the clones is absent; in the studies checked, under half of the shortfall reflects unresolved V genes, and no reason is known for the rest. D and trimming come from the DNA, and the V and J calls and clone size come from that table. The sample table lists some 320,000 clones, 87% of them with a count of one. The ten largest clonotypes hold roughly 1.2% of the sample. Separate from the roughly 700-subject first cohort, the validation cohort of more than 90 subjects was the group to which the donors belonged. With regard to this clone: Which antigen it targets is not known. The input lacks base qualities; no much larger clone sits a single base away.

Sequencing input: PBMCs. This receptor was identified in a woman aged 30 to 39 in good health and CMV-seropositive.

The CDR3 protein sequence reads: CAADVTEEQYF. The nucleotide sequence reads as follows: TGTGCTGCGGATGTGACGGAGGAGCAGTACTTC. The V and J segments used are TRBV30 and TRBJ2-7; the D segment cannot be called with confidence. Its CDR3 holds 11 amino acids, cysteine through phenylalanine. The sequence is cut down to CDR3 DNA, 33 bases in frame from base 1. CDR1 and CDR2 are read off the germline V gene (reference sequence) as GTSNPN and SVGIG. The CDR3 plus the reference TRBV30 and TRBJ2-7 genes for the other parts give the full variable domain: SQTIHQWPATLVQPVGSPLSLECTVEGTSNPNLYWYRQAAGRGLQLLFYSVGIGQISSEVPQNLSASRPQDRQFILSSKKLLLSDSGFYLCAADVTEEQYFGPGTRLTVT.